The present entry profiles one T cell receptor (beta chain) with its context. The data stem from a study of blood T cell repertoires in COVID-19. The overall study: T cells, B-cell-depleted T cells, or PBMCs provided the cDNA or gDNA that served as material.

V lost 1 base to trimming and J lost 3 bases, with 9 bases between them. Germline loops: CDR1 LGHDT, CDR2 YNNKEL (reference sequence). This CDR3 has 14 residues. The data were produced by immunoSEQ multiplex PCR, yet TCRdb's version contains in-frame clones alone and is incomplete. The table lists 120,000 or so clones, approximately 80% of them singletons. The TCR originated in a woman aged 50 to 60 with acute or convalescent COVID-19. This chain connects TRBV3-1 (or the pseudogene TRBV3-2) to TRBJ1-1; TRBD1 might be the D (5 bases). Sample: peripheral blood. In DNA form, the CDR3 reads TGTGCCAGCAGCCAAGCAGGGTCGGACACTGAAGCTTTCTTT. Translated: CASSQAGSDTEAFF.